One and the same sample provided the 10 T cell receptor beta chains below, sequenced in a study of blood T cell repertoires in COVID-19. Measured with immunoSEQ multiplex PCR; TCRdb has only the in-frame clones, and not every one. The profile shows over 200,000 clones, 65% to 85% of them singletons. Material: peripheral blood. All receptors derive from a woman in her 30s with COVID-19, enrolled during active disease.

The genes are TRBV11-3 and TRBJ2-3; D is ambiguous. Trimming pared 2 bases from V and 1 base from J, leaving 4 bases between. Germline assignment: CDR1 SGHNT and CDR2 YENEEA. CDR3 length: 13 amino acids. The CDR3 nucleotides are TGTGCCAGCAGCTTATATGGCACAGATACGCAGTATTTT. Translation: CASSLYGTDTQYF.

The rearrangement uses TRBV12-3 or TRBV12-4 and TRBJ2-7, with D uncertain. This CDR3 has 13 amino acids. With 3 bases removed from V and 4 bases from J, the gap between germline ends came to 10 bases. CDR3 residues: CASSFIGFYEQYF. The CDR3 DNA is TGTGCCAGCAGTTTTATCGGGTTTTACGAGCAGTACTTC.

The chain uses TRBV15 and TRBJ2-3, with 7 bases matching TRBD1. The germline V gene encodes CDR1 LNHNV and CDR2 YYDKDF (reference sequence). With 0 bases clipped from V and 8 bases from J, the junction kept 2 bases outside the gene matches. This CDR3 contains 13 residues. The CDR3 DNA follows: TGTGCCACCAGCAGAGATCGACAGGGTACGCAGTATTTT. This translates into CATSRDRQGTQYF.

The rearrangement uses TRBV9 and TRBJ2-4; 12 nucleotides align to TRBD2. Germline V gives CDR1 SGDLS, CDR2 YYNGEE. V shed 0 bases and J 8 bases; nucleotides not matched to a gene: 3. This CDR3 contains 15 residues. The CDR3 DNA sequence: TGTGCCAGCAGCGTAGGACTAGCGGGAGTATACATTCAGTACTTC. It is translated as CASSVGLAGVYIQYF.

The gene calls are TRBV5-4 and TRBJ2-3; 8 nucleotides line up with TRBD2. Germline CDR1 and CDR2: SGHNT and YYREEE (reference sequence). V was pared by 3 bases and J by 2 bases, with 8 bases of the junction left unmatched. The CDR3 length is 16 residues. As DNA, the CDR3 is TGTGCCAGCAGCTCCCCGGGGGGGGGATACACAGATACGCAGTATTTT. Encoded protein: CASSSPGGGYTDTQYF.

V and J are TRBV7-2 and TRBJ2-3, with 8 nucleotides matching TRBD2. CDR3 length equals 15 residues. V shed 3 bases and J 6 bases; nucleotides not matched to a gene: 8. Germline V lookup: CDR1 SGHTA, CDR2 FQGNSA. The CDR3 region has the DNA TGTGCCAGCAGCTTTCTGGGACTAGAAGGGGATACGCAGTATTTT. This translates into CASSFLGLEGDTQYF.

This clone has a single count. The chain carries TRBV4-2 and TRBJ1-5; perhaps TRBD1 as D (5 bases). Germline loops: CDR1 LGHNA, CDR2 YNFKEQ. The CDR3 runs to 15 residues. V lost 4 bases to trimming and J lost 5 bases, with 15 bases between them. This chain's CDR3 is CASSRDAGPDQPQHF. CDR3 DNA sequence: TGTGCCAGCAGCCGAGACGCGGGGCCGGATCAGCCCCAGCATTTT.

The chain employs TRBV6-5 and TRBJ2-3; D gene unclear. With 0 bases removed from V and 4 bases from J, the gap between germline ends came to 11 bases. The CDR3 spans 15 residues. Germline CDR1 is MNHEY and CDR2 is SVGAGI. The CDR3 DNA reads as TGTGCCAGCAGTTACTCGTTTGGTGCGGCAGATACGCAGTATTTT. Residues: CASSYSFGAADTQYF.

V and J are TRBV2 and TRBJ2-7; possible D gene TRBD1, 5 bases. The germline V gene has CDR1 SNHLY and CDR2 FYNNEI. V was shortened by 5 bases and J by 2 bases, with 13 bases between the two germline ends. This CDR3 contains 14 residues. The chain's CDR3 is CASSNIGATYEQYF. CDR3 bases: TGTGCCAGCAGTAATATTGGGGCGACCTACGAGCAGTACTTC.

The chain has TRBV7-2 and TRBJ2-2; 7 bases fit TRBD1. V was pared by 3 bases and J by 9 bases, with 7 bases of the junction left unmatched. The CDR3 is 14 amino acids. Germline V gene data show CDR1 as SGHTA and CDR2 as FQGNSA. The CDR3 is CASSFPGQARELFF. The DNA for the CDR3 is TGTGCCAGCAGCTTCCCAGGACAGGCCAGGGAGCTGTTTTTT.